Listed below are T cell receptor beta chains from one sample, sequenced in a study of blood T cell repertoires in COVID-19. Assay: immunoSEQ multiplex PCR; the TCRdb copy retains only in-frame clones and omits some. The repertoire includes some 390,000 clones, approximately 86% of them detected once, and around 3% sits in the top ten. Sequences were obtained from peripheral blood. Receptors originate from a human donor in a cohort sampled during active COVID-19. Both conserved end residues are part of each CDR3. The D gene is left open where the match is weak. Clone size is not always given. Where it is, it says once, few, many or a class for expanded clones.

V gene	clone size	D gene	J gene	CDR3 protein	CDR3 DNA
TRBV19	NA	TRBD1	TRBJ2-7	CASSPGTAYEQYF	TGTGCCAGTAGCCCCGGGACAGCCTACGAGCAGTACTTC
TRBV4-2	NA	TRBD1	TRBJ1-3	CASSQAMRQGAFAGNTIYF	TGTGCCAGCAGCCAAGCAATGCGACAGGGGGCTTTTGCCGGAAACACCATATATTTT
TRBV9	NA	NA	TRBJ1-2	CASSREFTDYGYTF	TGTGCCAGCAGCCGAGAATTTACGGACTATGGCTACACCTTC
TRBV3-1/TRBV3-2	NA	TRBD1	TRBJ1-2	CASSRSDRAGYTF	TGTGCCAGCAGCCGGAGCGACAGGGCCGGCTACACCTTC
TRBV28	NA	TRBD1	TRBJ1-1	CASSTPTGVNTEAFF	TGTGCCAGCAGTACACCGACAGGGGTGAACACTGAAGCTTTCTTT
TRBV2	NA	NA	TRBJ1-4	CASTTTGTNEKLFF	TGTGCCAGTACTACGACGGGAACTAATGAAAAACTGTTTTTT
TRBV4-1	NA	TRBD1	TRBJ1-2	CASSQVLRQGNGYTF	TGCGCCAGCAGCCAAGTGTTAAGACAGGGGAATGGCTACACCTTC
TRBV5-1	NA	TRBD1	TRBJ2-7	CASSPRQGSSYEQYF	TGCGCCAGCAGCCCTAGACAGGGGAGCTCCTACGAGCAGTACTTC
TRBV12-5	NA	TRBD1	TRBJ1-1	CASGLGTGGWGEAFF	TGTGCTAGTGGTTTGGGAACAGGGGGCTGGGGTGAAGCTTTCTTT
TRBV6-1	NA	NA	TRBJ1-2	CASSESRGGGYTF	TGTGCCAGCAGTGAATCAAGGGGTGGAGGCTACACCTTC
TRBV5-4	NA	TRBD1	TRBJ2-1	CASSLDPGTGGNEQFF	TGTGCCAGCAGCTTGGACCCCGGGACAGGGGGAAATGAGCAGTTCTTC
TRBV2	few	TRBD2	TRBJ2-7	CASRFEAGGTYEQYF	TGTGCCAGCAGATTTGAGGCGGGAGGAACCTACGAGCAGTACTTC
TRBV3-1/TRBV3-2	NA	NA	TRBJ1-2	CASSQDFYGYTF	TGTGCCAGCAGCCAAGACTTCTATGGCTACACCTTC
TRBV15	NA	TRBD2	TRBJ2-1	CATSRASRRGLNNEQFF	TGTGCCACCAGCAGAGCTTCACGGAGGGGACTAAACAATGAGCAGTTCTTC
TRBV30	NA	TRBD1	TRBJ1-5	CAWSRTGNWPQHF	TGTGCCTGGAGTCGGACAGGGAATTGGCCCCAGCATTTT
TRBV29-1	once	NA	TRBJ1-2	CSVVPRGYGYTF	TGCAGCGTTGTCCCCAGGGGCTATGGCTACACCTTC
TRBV9	NA	TRBD2	TRBJ2-5	CASSVVGTSVETQYF	TGTGCCAGCAGCGTAGTAGGGACTAGCGTTGAGACCCAGTACTTC
TRBV7-8	NA	NA	TRBJ2-3	CASRPSGSSTDTQYF	TGTGCCAGCAGACCCAGCGGTTCTAGCACAGATACGCAGTATTTT
TRBV24-1	NA	TRBD2	TRBJ2-3	CATSDLARAGGFDTQYF	TGTGCCACCAGTGACCTCGCCCGGGCGGGAGGGTTTGATACGCAGTATTTT